This T cell receptor beta chain appears in the sequencing data of a study of cytomegalovirus exposure and HLA in healthy donors. Study-wide results and caveats: No immune exposure information besides CMV serostatus was available. The authors later linked a missense DCLRE1C variant to TCR beta V- and J-gene trimming. Among TCR beta chains, those listed as cytomegalovirus-associated numbered more than 150. When analyzed later, the rates of TCR association showed variation by HLA locus, with DRB1 the most and HLA-C the fewest.

Germline values: CDR1 MDHEN, CDR2 SYDVKM. This CDR3 comprises 14 residues. Trimming removed 6 bases from V and 4 bases from J, with 15 bases in between. It was with 60 Vbeta and 13 Jbeta primers that the PCR ran. The protocol was immunoSEQ multiplex PCR, while the TCRdb copy is restricted to in-frame clones and leaves out a portion. This sample yields 100,000 or so clones, of which over 70% are seen a single time; roughly 5% belongs to the top ten. Details on this clone: The antigen is undetermined.

Sample: PBMCs. The clonotype was recovered from a male donor in good health and CMV-seronegative. This chain uses TRBV28 with TRBJ1-2; D is perhaps TRBD1 (5 bases). The CDR3 DNA reads as TGTGCCAGCAGAAATTCCAGGGTAGTCTATGGCTACACCTTC. Translation gives CASRNSRVVYGYTF.